These 7 T cell receptor beta chains share one sample of origin, sequenced in a study of blood T cell repertoires in COVID-19. TCRdb's copy holds only in-frame clones and misses some; the assay was immunoSEQ multiplex PCR. The data hold 250,000 or so clones, with 65% to 85% observed a single time. What was sequenced was peripheral blood. Every receptor here comes from a human donor in a cohort sampled during active COVID-19.

The chain combines TRBV5-6 with TRBJ1-6, with D possibly matching TRBD1 (5 bases). V lost 4 bases and J lost 7, with 12 bases in between. The CDR3 covers 14 residues. Germline loops: CDR1 SGHDT, CDR2 YYEEEE. This chain's CDR3 is CASSDDSMNSPLHF. The CDR3, as DNA: TGTGCCAGCAGCGATGACAGTATGAATTCACCCCTCCACTTT. The whole variable domain, remainder taken from reference TRBV5-6 and TRBJ1-6, is DAGVTQSPTHLIKTRGQQVTLRCSPKSGHDTVSWYQQALGQGPQFIFQYYEEEERQRGNFPDRFSGHQFPNYSSELNVNALLLGDSALYLCASSDDSMNSPLHFGNGTRLTVT.

The V call is TRBV6-1, the J call TRBJ2-2, with D maybe TRBD1 (5 bases). Germline loops: CDR1 MNHNS, CDR2 SASEGT. The CDR3 loop spans 13 amino acids. The ends were cut back, 2 bases at V and 6 bases at J, with 7 bases in the middle. CDR3 residues: CASSEQGSGELFF. The CDR3 nucleotides read TGTGCCAGCAGTGAACAGGGATCCGGGGAGCTGTTTTTT.

This clone was found once. The chain couples TRBV5-6 to TRBJ2-7, with TRBD1 as a possible D gene (5 bases). Germline V lookup: CDR1 SGHDT, CDR2 YYEEEE. Deletions cut 2 bases from V and 2 bases from J, with 8 bases between. The CDR3 extends over 13 amino acids. DNA for the CDR3: TGTGCCAGCAGCTTTATAGGGGCCTACGAGCAGTACTTC. Protein: CASSFIGAYEQYF.

This clone was seen only a few times. The gene calls are TRBV2 and TRBJ2-3; 7 nucleotides align to TRBD2. CDR3 length: 15 residues. Germline CDR1 is SNHLY and CDR2 is FYNNEI. The junction had 9 bases not matched to a gene; V was cut back by 6 bases and J by 3 bases. In DNA form, the CDR3 reads TGTGCCAGCAGCGGACTAGTCGGTGGTACAGATACGCAGTATTTT. Its translation: CASSGLVGGTDTQYF.

CDR3 loop: CASSLALSSYNEQFF. The CDR3 DNA sequence: TGTGCCAGTAGTTTAGCGCTCAGCTCCTACAATGAGCAGTTCTTC. V and J are TRBV19 and TRBJ2-1; possibly TRBD2 for D (5 bases). The CDR3 is made up of 15 amino acids. Trimming took off 5 bases at V and 0 bases at J, with 11 bases between the two ends. CDR1 and CDR2 from the germline V gene are LNHDA and SQIVND (reference sequence).

The genes are TRBV5-4 and TRBJ2-1; the match to TRBD2 covers 10 bases. After removal of 5 bases from V and 9 bases from J, the junction contained 8 bases not matched to a gene. This CDR3 spans 14 amino acids. Per germline, CDR1 SGHNT and CDR2 YYREEE (reference sequence). The CDR3 sequence: CASRAGGLSGEQFF. The CDR3 nucleotides read TGTGCCAGCAGAGCGGGGGGGCTATCAGGTGAGCAGTTCTTC.

V is TRBV5-1 and J is TRBJ2-1; 12 bases line up with TRBD1. V was clipped by 4 bases and J by 6 bases; unmatched bases: 5. The germline V gene encodes CDR1 SGHRS and CDR2 YFSETQ. This CDR3 contains 15 residues. The CDR3 region is CASSKGQGAGNEQFF. The CDR3 DNA sequence: TGCGCCAGCAGCAAGGGACAGGGGGCGGGCAATGAGCAGTTCTTC. The complete variable domain, with remaining parts taken from reference TRBV5-1 and TRBJ2-1, reads KAGVTQTPRYLIKTRGQQVTLSCSPISGHRSVSWYQQTPGQGLQFLFEYFSETQRNKGNFPGRFSGRQFSNSRSEMNVSTLELGDSALYLCASSKGQGAGNEQFFGPGTRLTVL.